The 23 T cell receptor beta chains below were found in one sample sequenced in a study of OX40 agonist ivuxolimab in advanced cancers. Profiled with immunoSEQ multiplex PCR; TCRdb holds only in-frame clones, not every one. The profile shows 70,000 or so clones, around 87% of them singletons. The source material was CD4+ or CD8+ T cells sorted from blood, sampled in a trial of the OX40 agonist ivuxolimab. The origin of the receptors is an adult with an advanced solid tumor such as melanoma, head and neck, liver or kidney cancer.

The chain recombines TRBV7-9 with TRBJ1-1, with D possibly being TRBD1 (6 bases). This CDR3 is built from 17 residues. Trimming left V 6 bases short and J 8 bases short, with 28 bases between. Germline CDR1 reads SEHNR; CDR2 reads FQNEAQ (reference sequence). CDR3 protein: CASRSIPPPGGTPEAFF. The CDR3 DNA sequence: TGTGCCAGCAGATCTATCCCGCCCCCGGGAGGGACACCCGAAGCTTTCTTT.

The gene calls are TRBV7-9 and TRBJ1-1; 7 bases are a match to TRBD1. Germline loops: CDR1 SEHNR, CDR2 FQNEAQ (reference sequence). This CDR3 is built from 15 residues. After removal of 4 bases from V and 3 bases from J, the junction contained 8 bases not matched to a gene. The CDR3 sequence: CASSYLQGWDTEAFF. DNA of the CDR3: TGTGCCAGCAGCTATCTACAGGGGTGGGACACTGAAGCTTTCTTT. Based on the CDR3 plus reference TRBV7-9 and TRBJ1-1, the full variable domain is DTGVSQNPRHKITKRGQNVTFRCDPISEHNRLYWYRQTLGQGPEFLTYFQNEAQLEKSRLLSDRFSAERPKGSFSTLEIQRTEQGDSAMYLCASSYLQGWDTEAFFGQGTRLTVV.

This clone was seen once. J is TRBJ2-7 and V is TRBV10-3; 7 bases map to TRBD2. Trimming removed 0 bases from V and 5 bases from J; junction bases left unmatched: 7. This CDR3 spans 15 amino acids. The V gene's germline CDR1 is ENHRY and CDR2 SYGVKD. CDR3 coding DNA: TGTGCCATCAGTGAGTCGGCAGGGAGGGGAAACGAGCAGTACTTC. Translation: CAISESAGRGNEQYF.

The CDR3 region has the DNA TGTGCCAGCAGCCTGCTGTCTGGGGAGCTGTTTTTT. This sequence encodes CASSLLSGELFF. This chain joins TRBV27 and TRBJ2-2; no clear D. Trimming removed 6 bases at V and 8 bases at J, with 10 bases between. Germline-derived CDR1 and CDR2 are MNHEY and SMNVEV (reference sequence). This CDR3 comprises 12 residues.

This clone turned up a few times. V gene TRBV7-6 combines with J gene TRBJ1-1; D gene unclear. Germline V lookup: CDR1 SGHVS, CDR2 FNYEAQ. The CDR3 runs 12 residues. Trimming left V 5 bases short and J 3 bases short, with 7 bases between. CDR3 DNA: TGTGCCAGCAGCAGACTGCACACTGAAGCTTTCTTT. Translated: CASSRLHTEAFF.

The chain is built from TRBV19 and TRBJ2-7; D might be TRBD2 (7 bases). This CDR3 is built from 14 residues. Germline CDR1 is LNHDA and CDR2 is SQIVND (reference sequence). V gave up 1 base and J gave up 5 bases, with 12 bases separating them. CDR3 region: CASSIAGGGDEQYF. The CDR3, as DNA: TGTGCCAGTAGTATAGCGGGGGGCGGCGACGAGCAGTACTTC.

V is TRBV19 and J is TRBJ1-1; D is unresolved. Trimming shortened V by 7 bases and J by 3 bases, and 18 bases separated the two germline ends. The CDR3 sequence is 15 residues long. Germline loops: CDR1 LNHDA, CDR2 SQIVND (reference sequence). The CDR3 nucleotides are TGTGCCAGTATCCCATTCGCCGACGGCTACACTGAAGCTTTCTTT. It specifies CASIPFADGYTEAFF.

V usage is TRBV4-1 and J usage is TRBJ1-2; D ambiguous. Germline lookup yields CDR1 MGHRA and CDR2 YSYEKL. The CDR3 runs to 15 residues. The ends were cut back, 1 base at V and 4 bases at J, with 13 bases in the middle. The CDR3 region is CASSQGPGLFYGYTF. CDR3 coding DNA: TGCGCCAGCAGCCAAGGGCCAGGCCTTTTCTATGGCTACACCTTC.

The rearrangement uses TRBV18 and TRBJ2-3; tentative D call: TRBD1 (6 bases). V was trimmed by 6 bases and J by 3 bases, leaving 22 bases between them. The germline V gene has CDR1 KGHSH and CDR2 LQKENI. CDR3 length: 17 amino acids. The CDR3 spells CASSSNPGQSSTDTQYF. As DNA, the CDR3 is TGTGCCAGCTCCTCTAACCCGGGACAATCATCAACAGATACGCAGTATTTT.

This chain uses TRBV5-6 with TRBJ1-5; TRBD1 matches 7 bases. Germline V gives CDR1 SGHDT, CDR2 YYEEEE. The CDR3 totals 15 residues. J gave up 2 bases and V 3 bases, and 5 bases lay outside the gene matches. Here the CDR3 reads CASSSRDRGNQPQHF. The CDR3 DNA sequence: TGTGCCAGCAGCTCGCGCGACAGGGGCAATCAGCCCCAGCATTTT.

By share of the sample, this clone is medium-sized. The V gene is TRBV9, the J gene TRBJ2-2; 7 bases are shared with TRBD1. Per the germline V gene, CDR1 is SGDLS and CDR2 is YYNGEE. There are 16 residues in the CDR3. Trimming at V came to 3 bases and at J to 1 base, leaving 6 bases not matched to a gene. CDR3 amino acids: CASSATGSGNTGELFF. The CDR3 DNA follows: TGTGCCAGCAGCGCGACAGGGAGTGGGAACACCGGGGAGCTGTTTTTT.

The CDR3 nucleotides read TGTGCCAGCAGCTTGACGGGGTATAGCAATCAGCCCCAGCATTTT. This gives the protein CASSLTGYSNQPQHF. The chain couples TRBV5-6 to TRBJ1-5; D is uncertain. Germline CDR1 and CDR2: SGHDT and YYEEEE. V was shortened by 1 base and J by 0 bases, with 8 bases between the two germline ends. This CDR3 is 15 amino acids long.

The sample holds a few counts of this clone. V gene TRBV7-8 combines with J gene TRBJ1-2; D unresolved. The CDR3 is made up of 14 amino acids. The germline V and J ends were trimmed by 1 base and 4 bases, with 10 bases remaining between them. Germline lookup yields CDR1 SGHVS and CDR2 FQNEAQ. Written as DNA, the CDR3 is TGTGCCAGCAGCTTAGGGGGAGTCCTCTATGGCTACACCTTC. This codes for CASSLGGVLYGYTF.

This chain joins TRBV4-3 and TRBJ2-7; D may be TRBD2 (7 bases). The germline V gene encodes CDR1 LGHNA and CDR2 YSLEER. CDR3 length: 19 amino acids. Trimming shortened V by 1 base and J by 3 bases, and 25 bases separated the two germline ends. The CDR3 protein is CASSQVASRRGTIFYEQYF. The DNA for the CDR3 is TGCGCCAGCAGCCAAGTCGCAAGTCGGAGGGGGACTATATTCTACGAGCAGTACTTC.

This clone was recorded only once. The chain links TRBV5-1 to TRBJ2-7; 9 nucleotides align to TRBD1. J was trimmed by 3 bases and V by 4 bases; bases with no gene match: 14. The CDR3 is 17 amino acids. The germline CDR1 and CDR2 sequences are SGHRS and YFSETQ. This CDR3 is CASSIIGGDRVNYEQYF. DNA of the CDR3: TGCGCCAGCAGCATAATAGGAGGGGACAGGGTAAACTACGAGCAGTACTTC.

This clone was counted a single time. The rearrangement uses TRBV5-4 and TRBJ1-1, with D tentatively TRBD1 (6 bases). This CDR3 has 14 residues. Germline-derived CDR1 and CDR2 are SGHNT and YYREEE (reference sequence). V shed 0 bases and J shed 7 bases, with 13 bases lying between them. CDR3 coding DNA: TGTGCCAGCAGCTTGGGAACAGGGTATAATGAAGCTTTCTTT. Translating gives CASSLGTGYNEAFF.

The chain is built from TRBV30 and TRBJ2-1; D may be TRBD1 or TRBD2 (5 bases each). CDR3 length: 14 amino acids. The germline gives CDR1 GTSNPN, CDR2 SVGIG (reference sequence). CDR3 DNA: TGTGCAACTCAGGGAGCCGGGGCCTACAATGAGCAGTTCTTC. Its protein is CATQGAGAYNEQFF.

This chain connects TRBV7-9 to TRBJ2-7, with D tentatively TRBD1 (5 bases). Germline V CDR1 and CDR2: SEHNR, FQNEAQ (reference sequence). This CDR3 has 13 residues. V shed 3 bases and J shed 1 base, with 7 bases lying between them. The chain's CDR3 is CASSFTGSYEQYF. CDR3 coding DNA: TGTGCCAGCAGCTTCACAGGATCCTACGAGCAGTACTTC. Combining the CDR3 with reference TRBV7-9 and TRBJ2-7 gives the whole variable domain DTGVSQNPRHKITKRGQNVTFRCDPISEHNRLYWYRQTLGQGPEFLTYFQNEAQLEKSRLLSDRFSAERPKGSFSTLEIQRTEQGDSAMYLCASSFTGSYEQYFGPGTRLTVT.

The rearrangement joins TRBV4-3 to TRBJ1-1; a weak D match, TRBD1 (6 bases). The V gene lost 2 bases and the J gene lost 1 base, with 8 bases spanning the gap. The germline V gene encodes CDR1 LGHNA and CDR2 YSLEER. The CDR3 has 14 amino acids. The CDR3, as DNA: TGCGCCAGCAGCCAAACAGGGTGGAACACTGAAGCTTTCTTT. Protein: CASSQTGWNTEAFF.

The V gene is TRBV2, the J gene TRBJ1-1; D is ambiguous. This CDR3 is 15 amino acids long. Trimming cost V 3 bases and J 0 bases, with 11 bases left between them. Germline CDR1 is SNHLY and CDR2 is FYNNEI. CDR3 DNA: TGTGCCAGCAGTGATCCCCACACGATGAACACTGAAGCTTTCTTT. This sequence encodes CASSDPHTMNTEAFF.

The count of this clone is one. The chain is built from TRBV19 and TRBJ2-7; the match to TRBD2 covers 7 bases. CDR1 is LNHDA and CDR2 is SQIVND in the germline V gene (reference sequence). This CDR3 region has 15 residues. The V and J ends lost 3 bases and 0 bases, in that order; junction bases with no gene match: 5. CDR3 nucleotide sequence: TGTGCCAGTAGTATCACGGGAGGCAGCTCCTACGAGCAGTACTTC. Its protein is CASSITGGSSYEQYF.

The V and J genes are TRBV29-1 and TRBJ1-3; weak D call: TRBD1 (6 bases). Trimming pared 3 bases from V and 3 bases from J, leaving 12 bases between. Germline V gene data show CDR1 as SQVTM and CDR2 as ANQGSEA. This CDR3 region has 14 residues. Here the CDR3 reads CSVDLGGDGNTIYF. In DNA form, the CDR3 reads TGCAGCGTTGATTTAGGGGGAGATGGAAACACCATATATTTT. The whole variable domain, filled in from reference TRBV29-1 and TRBJ1-3, reads SAVISQKPSRDICQRGTSLTIQCQVDSQVTMMFWYRQQPGQSLTLIATANQGSEATYESGFVIDKFPISRPNLTFSTLTVSNMSPEDSSIYLCSVDLGGDGNTIYFGEGSWLTVV.

This chain links TRBV7-9 with TRBJ2-1; perhaps TRBD2 as D (6 bases). CDR1 and CDR2 from the germline V gene are SEHNR and FQNEAQ (reference sequence). V lost 1 base, J lost 4 bases, and 11 bases lay in between. This CDR3 is built from 15 residues. The CDR3 bases are TGTGCCAGCAGCTTAGGACTAGTACCTTACAATGAGCAGTTCTTC. Its protein is CASSLGLVPYNEQFF.